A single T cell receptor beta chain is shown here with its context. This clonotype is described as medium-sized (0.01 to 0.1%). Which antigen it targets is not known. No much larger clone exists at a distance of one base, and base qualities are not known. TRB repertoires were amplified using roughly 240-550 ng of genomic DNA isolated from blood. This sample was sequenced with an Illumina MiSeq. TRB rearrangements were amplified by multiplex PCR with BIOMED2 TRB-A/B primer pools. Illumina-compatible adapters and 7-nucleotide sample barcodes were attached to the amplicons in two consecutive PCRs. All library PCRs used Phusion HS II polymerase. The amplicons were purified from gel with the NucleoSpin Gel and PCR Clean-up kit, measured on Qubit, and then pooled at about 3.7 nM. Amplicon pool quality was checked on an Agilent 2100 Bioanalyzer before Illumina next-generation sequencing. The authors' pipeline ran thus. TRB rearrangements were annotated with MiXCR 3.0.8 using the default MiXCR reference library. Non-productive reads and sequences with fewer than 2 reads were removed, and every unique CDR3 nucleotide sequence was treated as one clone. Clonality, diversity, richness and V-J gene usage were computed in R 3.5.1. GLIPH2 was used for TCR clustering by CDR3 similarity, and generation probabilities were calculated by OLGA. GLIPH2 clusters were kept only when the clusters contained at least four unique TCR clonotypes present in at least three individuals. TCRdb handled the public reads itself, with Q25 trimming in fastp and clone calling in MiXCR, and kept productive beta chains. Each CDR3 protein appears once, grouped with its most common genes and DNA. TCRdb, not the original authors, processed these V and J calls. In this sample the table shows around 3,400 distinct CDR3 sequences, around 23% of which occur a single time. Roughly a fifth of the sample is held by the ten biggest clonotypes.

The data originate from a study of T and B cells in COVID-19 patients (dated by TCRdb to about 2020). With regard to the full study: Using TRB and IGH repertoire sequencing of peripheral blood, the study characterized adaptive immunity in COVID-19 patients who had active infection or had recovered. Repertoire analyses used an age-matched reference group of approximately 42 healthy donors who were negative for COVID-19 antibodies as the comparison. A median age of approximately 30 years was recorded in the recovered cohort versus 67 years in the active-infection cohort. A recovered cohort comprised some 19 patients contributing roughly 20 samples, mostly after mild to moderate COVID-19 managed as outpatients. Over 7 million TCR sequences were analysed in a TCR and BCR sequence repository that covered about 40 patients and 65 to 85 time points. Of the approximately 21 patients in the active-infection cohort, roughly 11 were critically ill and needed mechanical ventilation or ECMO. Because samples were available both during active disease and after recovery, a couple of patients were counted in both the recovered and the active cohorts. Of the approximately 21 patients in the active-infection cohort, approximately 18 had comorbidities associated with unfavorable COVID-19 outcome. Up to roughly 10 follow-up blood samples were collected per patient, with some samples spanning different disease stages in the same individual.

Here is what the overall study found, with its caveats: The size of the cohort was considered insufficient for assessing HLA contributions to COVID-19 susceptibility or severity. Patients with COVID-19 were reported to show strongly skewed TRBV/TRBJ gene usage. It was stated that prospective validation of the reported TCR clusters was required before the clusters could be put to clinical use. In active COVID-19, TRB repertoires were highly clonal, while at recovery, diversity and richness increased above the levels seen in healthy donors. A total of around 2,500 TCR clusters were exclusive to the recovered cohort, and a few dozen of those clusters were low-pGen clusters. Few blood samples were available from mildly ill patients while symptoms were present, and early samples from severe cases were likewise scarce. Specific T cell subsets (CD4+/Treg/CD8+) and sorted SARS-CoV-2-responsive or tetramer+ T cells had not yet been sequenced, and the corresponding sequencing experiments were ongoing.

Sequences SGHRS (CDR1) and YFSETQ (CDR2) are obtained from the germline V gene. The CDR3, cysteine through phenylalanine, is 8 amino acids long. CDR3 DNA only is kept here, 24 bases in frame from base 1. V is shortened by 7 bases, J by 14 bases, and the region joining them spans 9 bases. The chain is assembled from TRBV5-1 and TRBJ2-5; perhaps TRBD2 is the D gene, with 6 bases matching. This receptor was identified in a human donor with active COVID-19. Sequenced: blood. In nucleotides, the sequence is TGCGCCAGCTCCGGGAGATACTTC. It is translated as CASSGRYF.